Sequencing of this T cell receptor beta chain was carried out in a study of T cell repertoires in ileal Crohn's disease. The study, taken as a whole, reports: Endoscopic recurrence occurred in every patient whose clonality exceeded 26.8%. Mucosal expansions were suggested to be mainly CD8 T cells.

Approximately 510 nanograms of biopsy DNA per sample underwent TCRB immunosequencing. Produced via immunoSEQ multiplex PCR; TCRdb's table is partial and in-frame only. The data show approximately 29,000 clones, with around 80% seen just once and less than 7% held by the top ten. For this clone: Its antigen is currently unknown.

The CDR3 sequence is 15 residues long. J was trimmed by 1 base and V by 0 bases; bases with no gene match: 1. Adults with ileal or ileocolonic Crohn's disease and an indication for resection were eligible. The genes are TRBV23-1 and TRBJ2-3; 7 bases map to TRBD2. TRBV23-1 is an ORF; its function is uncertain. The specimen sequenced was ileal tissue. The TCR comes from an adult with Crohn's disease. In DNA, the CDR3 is TGCGCCAGCAGTCAATCGGGGGGGGGCACAGATACGCAGTATTTT. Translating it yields CASSQSGGGTDTQYF.